The 9 T cell receptor beta chains given below trace back to one sample, sequenced in a study of regulatory T cells in long-lasting Graves disease. Stated time point: newly diagnosed GD, antithyroid drugs for less than 3 months. RNA extracted from PBMCs served as the sequencing template. Library construction for TCR beta used iRepertoire HTBI primers and Arm-PCR of CDR3 regions. TCRdb called the multiplex PCR reads again in MiXCR, with one record for every CDR3 protein. Of 400,000 to 550,000 distinct CDR3 sequences in the sample, 16% are singletons; the top ten hold roughly 10%. The same data also went into a second study, on T cells in Graves' hyperthyroidism and ophthalmopathy.

The input for sequencing was peripheral blood mononuclear cells (PBMCs), taken at new diagnosis, from a patient treated with antithyroid drugs. These TCRs come from a woman aged 25 to 39 with Graves disease.

This clonotype was detected many times. The chain uses TRBV5-6 and TRBJ2-7; 8 bases are a match to TRBD1. CDR1 is SGHDT and CDR2 is YYEEEE in the germline V gene. V trimming: 5 bases; J trimming: 2 bases; junction bases outside the gene matches: 6. The CDR3 runs 14 residues. The CDR3 sequence: CASSYGTGTYEQYF. The CDR3 bases are TGTGCCAGCAGTTACGGGACAGGAACCTACGAGCAGTACTTC.

The table lists this clonotype with many counts. The J gene is TRBJ2-7, the V gene TRBV7-2, with 9 positions matching TRBD1. V lost 5 bases to trimming and J lost 5 bases; unmatched junction nucleotides: 4. This CDR3 is 13 amino acids long. Germline values: CDR1 SGHTA, CDR2 FQGNSA. The CDR3 nucleotides are TGTGCCAGCAGCCTCCGGGACAGGGACGAGCAGTACTTC. It is translated as CASSLRDRDEQYF.

Many counts were recorded for this clonotype. One base away lies a much larger clone, so this may be a sequencing read error. The chain employs TRBV7-9 and TRBJ2-7; D is possibly TRBD1 (5 bases). Germline lookup yields CDR1 SEHNR and CDR2 FQNEAQ (reference sequence). Trimming took off 1 base at V and 5 bases at J, with 6 bases between the two ends. This CDR3 region has 12 residues. The CDR3 spells CASSLEGNEQYF. CDR3 DNA sequence: TGTGCCAGCAGCTTAGAGGGGAACGAGCAGTACTTC.

This clonotype was detected many times. The V and J genes are TRBV20-1 and TRBJ2-1; 12 bases align to TRBD2. The CDR3 has 16 residues. After removal of 5 bases from V and 10 bases from J, the junction contained 15 bases not matched to a gene. The germline gives CDR1 DFQATT, CDR2 SNEGSKA (reference sequence). The CDR3 DNA sequence: TGCAGTGCTTCGCGGGCTAGCGGGAGGGGGGTGGGCGAGCAGTTCTTC. This gives the protein CSASRASGRGVGEQFF.

This clonotype was counted a few times. The rearrangement uses TRBV12-3 or TRBV12-4 and TRBJ1-5; the D gene is possibly TRBD1 (6 bases). This CDR3 spans 13 amino acids. The ends were cut back, 2 bases at V and 12 bases at J, with 14 bases in the middle. CDR3 residues: CASSLQLRGLQHF. CDR3 DNA sequence: TGTGCCAGCAGTTTACAACTCCGGGGGCTCCAGCATTTT.

The CDR3: CASSPAGLAVYNEQFF. In DNA, the CDR3 is TGTGCCAGCAGCCCGGCGGGACTAGCGGTATACAATGAGCAGTTCTTC. The chain uses TRBV5-4 and TRBJ2-1; 11 nucleotides agree with TRBD2. Trimming removed 4 bases from V and 4 bases from J; junction bases left unmatched: 7. The CDR3 contains 16 residues. Germline V lookup: CDR1 SGHNT, CDR2 YYREEE (reference sequence).

This clonotype was counted ten times or more. The chain has TRBV20-1 and TRBJ1-1; tentatively, D is TRBD1 (5 bases). CDR1 DFQATT and CDR2 SNEGSKA come from the germline V gene (reference sequence). V lost 6 bases and J lost 2, with 13 bases in between. The CDR3 totals 13 residues. CDR3 DNA: TGCAGTGCCTCGACAGCTATTAACACTGAAGCTTTCTTT. Residues: CSASTAINTEAFF.

This clonotype was seen at least ten times. The chain links TRBV27 to TRBJ2-1; perhaps TRBD2 as D (6 bases). Germline values: CDR1 MNHEY, CDR2 SMNVEV (reference sequence). The V gene lost 5 bases and the J gene lost 6 bases, with 20 bases spanning the gap. The CDR3 is 16 amino acids. CDR3 DNA: TGTGCCAGCAGTAACCTTCAAACGGGACTTAGCAATGAGCAGTTCTTC. This codes for CASSNLQTGLSNEQFF.

This clonotype occurred many times. The J gene is TRBJ2-7, the V gene TRBV20-1, with 11 bases aligning to TRBD2. The CDR3 contains 14 residues. The V segment lost 1 base and the J segment 1 base; nucleotides outside the gene matches: 0. Looked up from germline, CDR1 is DFQATT and CDR2 is SNEGSKA (reference sequence). This CDR3 is CSARGLAGSYEQYF. The CDR3 bases are TGCAGTGCTAGAGGACTAGCGGGGTCCTACGAGCAGTACTTC.